These 17 T cell receptor beta chains share one sample of origin, sequenced in a study of PD-L1 blockade in urothelial cancer. Time point described: pretreatment peripheral blood. Clones were sequenced by immunoSEQ multiplex PCR, and TCRdb holds only the in-frame ones, with some missing. This sample has around 71,000 clones, with about 82% found just once. Sequenced material: PBMCs, taken around atezolizumab (anti-PD-L1) treatment. The receptors stem from a man in his forties with urothelial cancer.

The rearrangement joins TRBV28 to TRBJ2-1; TRBD2 matches 12 bases. V was clipped by 5 bases and J by 12 bases; unmatched bases: 11. The CDR3 loop spans 15 amino acids. CDR1 and CDR2 from the germline V gene are MDHEN and SYDVKM. The CDR3 DNA follows: TGTGCCAGCAGTCCCAGACTAGCGGGGGCCCGGGGGCAGTTCTTC. Its translation is CASSPRLAGARGQFF.

J is TRBJ2-1 and V is TRBV11-2; TRBD2 is a possible D gene (6 bases). Trimming took 2 bases from V and 9 from J, leaving 8 bases between them. From germline, CDR1 is SGHAT and CDR2 FQNNGV. The CDR3 length is 12 residues. The CDR3 DNA is TGTGCCAGCAGCTTACAAGCGGGTGAGCAGTTCTTC. Protein: CASSLQAGEQFF.

This chain links TRBV28 with TRBJ2-7; tentatively, D is TRBD1 (6 bases). Germline values: CDR1 MDHEN, CDR2 SYDVKM. This CDR3 is built from 14 residues. The germline V and J ends were trimmed by 6 bases and 2 bases, with 14 bases remaining between them. In DNA form, the CDR3 reads TGTGCCAGCAGGGGAAAACAGGGAACCTACGAGCAGTACTTC. Its translation: CASRGKQGTYEQYF. Looking up the rest from reference TRBV28 and TRBJ2-7 gives the full variable domain: DVKVTQSSRYLVKRTGEKVFLECVQDMDHENMFWYRQDPGLGLRLIYFSYDVKMKEKGDIPEGYSVSREKKERFSLILESASTNQTSMYLCASRGKQGTYEQYFGPGTRLTVT.

The DNA of the CDR3 is TGTGCCAGCAGCTTAAGGGGGGGGACTAATGAAAAACTGTTTTTT. Translating gives CASSLRGGTNEKLFF. The gene calls are TRBV9 and TRBJ1-4, with D tentatively TRBD1 (6 bases). CDR1 is SGDLS and CDR2 is YYNGEE in the germline V gene. The CDR3 runs 15 residues. The V gene lost 4 bases and the J gene lost 2 bases, with 12 bases spanning the gap.

This clone was recorded once. The V and J genes are TRBV10-2 and TRBJ1-4; D unresolved. CDR1 is WSHSY and CDR2 is SAAADI in the germline V gene. V lost 3 bases and J lost 8, with 10 bases in between. CDR3 length: 13 amino acids. The CDR3 sequence is CASSDVPSEKLFF. The DNA for the CDR3 is TGCGCCAGCAGTGATGTCCCGTCGGAAAAACTGTTTTTT.

V and J are TRBV10-3 and TRBJ2-1, with TRBD2 matching 9 bases. There are 18 residues in the CDR3. Trimming at V came to 2 bases and at J to 4 bases, leaving 12 bases not matched to a gene. Germline V gives CDR1 ENHRY, CDR2 SYGVKD. Here the CDR3 DNA reads TGTGCCATCAGTGAGCCGCGGGTAGCGGGAGTAGCGTACAATGAGCAGTTCTTC. Its translation is CAISEPRVAGVAYNEQFF.

The V call is TRBV7-9, the J call TRBJ2-7, with 10 bases that match TRBD1. The CDR3 contains 18 residues. The V gene's germline CDR1 is SEHNR and CDR2 FQNEAQ (reference sequence). V was pared by 5 bases and J by 3 bases, with 16 bases of the junction left unmatched. CDR3 residues: CASSPHKNSGTGDYEQYF. The CDR3 bases are TGTGCCAGCAGCCCGCATAAGAACTCCGGGACAGGGGACTACGAGCAGTACTTC.

This clone appeared a few times. This rearrangement joins TRBV6-4 to TRBJ1-1; D gene ambiguous. V was clipped by 6 bases and J by 1 base, with 18 bases between them. The CDR3 loop spans 16 amino acids. CDR1 MRHNA and CDR2 SNTAGT come from the germline V gene. The CDR3 bases are TGTGCCAGCAGGAAGGGCGGAACTAGTCAGAACACTGAAGCTTTCTTT. Translated, it gives CASRKGGTSQNTEAFF.

The chain links TRBV10-3 to TRBJ2-7, with a weak D call TRBD2 (5 bases). CDR1 and CDR2 from the germline V gene are ENHRY and SYGVKD. V lost 3 bases to trimming and J lost 0 bases, with 6 bases between them. There are 13 residues in the CDR3. CDR3 nucleotide sequence: TGTGCCATCAGTGACGGGATCTCCTACGAGCAGTACTTC. Translation gives CAISDGISYEQYF.

The gene calls are TRBV11-3 and TRBJ2-3; D remains ambiguous. Germline values: CDR1 SGHNT, CDR2 YENEEA. The CDR3 runs 15 residues. Trimming left V 1 base short and J 2 bases short, with 10 bases between. CDR3 amino acids: CASSLGEKFTDTQYF. The CDR3 DNA reads as TGTGCCAGCAGCTTAGGAGAGAAGTTCACAGATACGCAGTATTTT.

This chain connects TRBV10-3 to TRBJ1-2; the match to TRBD1 covers 7 bases. Germline CDR1 is ENHRY and CDR2 is SYGVKD. CDR3 length: 14 amino acids. V was pared by 6 bases and J by 7 bases, with 11 bases of the junction left unmatched. The CDR3 reads CAISPTGQVSGYTF. The DNA for the CDR3 is TGTGCCATCAGCCCGACAGGGCAAGTTAGTGGCTACACCTTC.

V and J are TRBV2 and TRBJ1-5; D not resolved. Germline V gene sequence: CDR1 SNHLY, CDR2 FYNNEI. V lost 2 bases and J 7 bases, leaving 6 bases between the germline ends. This CDR3 region has 12 residues. The CDR3 DNA reads TGTGCCAGCAGTGAATGGAGCCAGCCCCAGCATTTT. It is translated as CASSEWSQPQHF.

The gene calls are TRBV27 and TRBJ1-2, with 11 bases fitting TRBD1. Germline assignment: CDR1 MNHEY and CDR2 SMNVEV (reference sequence). V lost 4 bases and J lost 6; bases outside the gene matches: 7. The CDR3 spans 15 residues. This CDR3 reads CASSSSWDRGDGYTF. For the CDR3, the DNA is TGTGCCAGCAGTTCCTCCTGGGACAGGGGGGATGGCTACACCTTC.

The chain recombines TRBV14 with TRBJ2-1; TRBD2 matches 13 bases. J was trimmed by 10 bases and V by 0 bases; bases with no gene match: 9. The CDR3 contains 17 residues. The germline CDR1 and CDR2 sequences are SGHDN and FVKESK. CDR3 nucleotide sequence: TGTGCCAGCAGCCAAGACCGACTAGCGGGAGGCTTGGGAGAGCAGTTCTTC. Encoded protein: CASSQDRLAGGLGEQFF.

This chain joins TRBV28 and TRBJ2-3, with TRBD2 identical over 12 bases. Germline CDR1 and CDR2: MDHEN and SYDVKM. The CDR3 length is 15 residues. The junction had 8 bases not matched to a gene; V was cut back by 4 bases and J by 9 bases. The DNA for the CDR3 is TGTGCCAGCAGTTCCCTAGCGGGAGGGGGAGGAACGCAGTATTTT. This translates into CASSSLAGGGGTQYF.

The V call is TRBV6-6, the J call TRBJ1-1; perhaps TRBD1 as D (6 bases). The CDR3 length is 14 residues. CDR1 and CDR2 (germline): MNHNY, SVGAGI (reference sequence). Deletions cut 8 bases from V and 4 bases from J, with 17 bases between. The CDR3: CASSREGGFTEAFF. CDR3 in DNA: TGTGCCAGCTCTCGAGAGGGGGGGTTCACTGAAGCTTTCTTT.

The gene calls are TRBV4-1 and TRBJ2-3, with 9 positions matching TRBD1. The germline CDR1 and CDR2 sequences are MGHRA and YSYEKL. CDR3 length: 17 amino acids. With V trimmed by 4 bases and J by 6 bases, 14 bases remained unmatched. The CDR3 here is CASSPGPGQGSRDTQYF. CDR3 sequence (DNA): TGCGCCAGCAGCCCCGGCCCGGGACAGGGATCCCGGGATACGCAGTATTTT.